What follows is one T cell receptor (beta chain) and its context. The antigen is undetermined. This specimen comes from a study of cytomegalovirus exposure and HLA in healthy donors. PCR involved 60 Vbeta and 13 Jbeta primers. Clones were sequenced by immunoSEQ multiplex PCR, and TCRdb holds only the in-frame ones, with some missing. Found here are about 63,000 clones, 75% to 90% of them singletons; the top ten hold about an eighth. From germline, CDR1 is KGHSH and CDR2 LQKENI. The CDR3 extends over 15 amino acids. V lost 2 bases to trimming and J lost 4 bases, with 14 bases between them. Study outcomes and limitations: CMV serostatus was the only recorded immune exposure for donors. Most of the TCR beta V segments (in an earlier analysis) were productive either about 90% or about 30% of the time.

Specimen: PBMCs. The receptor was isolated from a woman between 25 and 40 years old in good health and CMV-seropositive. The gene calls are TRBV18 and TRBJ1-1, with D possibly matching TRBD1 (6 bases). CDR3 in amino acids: CASSPKWGGGTEAFF. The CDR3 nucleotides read TGTGCCAGCTCACCAAAATGGGGGGGCGGCACTGAAGCTTTCTTT.